The clone carrying this T cell receptor beta chain was picked up a small number of times. Time point: patch test 1, 2 weeks after DPC sensitization. The treatment here: therapeutic diphenylcyclopropenone sensitization with weekly scalp DPC. In every case, blood was obtained before the patch test was applied. During construction of the library, unique molecular identifiers were attached to individual cDNA molecules for quantitative, reproducible TCR counting. MiXCR, run by TCRdb on the RACE reads, gives a single entry per CDR3 protein. The repertoire holds about 340,000 distinct CDR3 sequences, with under 8% as singletons. These data belong to a study of human T cells and chemical hapten exposure. Study background: Patch tests applied 0.01% DPC to the upper back, read at 6 days.

V lost 5 bases, J lost 8 bases, and 15 bases lay in between. Germline V lookup: CDR1 SNHLY, CDR2 FYNNEI. The CDR3 consists of 14 residues. This sequence originates from a woman under 30 with alopecia areata. Some clones in this sample may be carry-over from other donors' samples. The sequences come from whole blood, collected in connection with sensitization to the hapten diphenylcyclopropenone (DPC). The rearrangement joins TRBV2 to TRBJ1-4; tentative D call: TRBD1 (6 bases). In DNA form, the CDR3 reads TGTGCCAGCAGTATACAGGGTGGGAGAGAAAAACTGTTTTTT. Translating gives CASSIQGGREKLFF.